One and the same sample provided the 15 T cell receptor beta chains below, sequenced in a study of beta chain features in type 1 diabetes. Investigators reverse transcribed all isolated RNA, so they sequenced expressed TCRB transcripts. Produced via immunoSEQ multiplex PCR; TCRdb's table is partial and in-frame only. This sample has 600,000 to 700,000 clones; about an eighth occur once, and the top ten carry about 0.11%. Whole-study findings and limits: The study found moderately but significantly shorter TCRB CDR3s in all four CD4+ subsets of Type 1 diabetes patients.

The antigens these receptors bind are not known. The sequenced sample consisted of naive CD4+ T cells from blood. The source of these receptors is a man aged 25 to 40 with type 1 diabetes.

There are a few counts of this clone. The chain is built from TRBV30 and TRBJ2-2, with a weak D call TRBD1 (5 bases). This CDR3 is 14 amino acids long. V dropped 1 base and J dropped 5 bases, with 11 bases sitting between them. From germline, CDR1 is GTSNPN and CDR2 SVGIG (reference sequence). CDR3 sequence reads: CAWSAVRDTGELFF. The DNA of the CDR3 is TGTGCCTGGAGTGCTGTCAGGGATACCGGGGAGCTGTTTTTT.

The rearrangement links TRBV7-9 to TRBJ2-7; tentatively, D is TRBD1 (7 bases). V shed 5 bases and J shed 4 bases, with 21 bases lying between them. Germline values: CDR1 SEHNR, CDR2 FQNEAQ (reference sequence). This CDR3 region has 16 residues. The CDR3 loop reads CASSLPGGQGGYEQYF. The CDR3 region has the DNA TGTGCCAGCAGCCTACCCGGAGGGCAGGGGGGATACGAGCAGTACTTC. Variable domain in full (rest from reference TRBV7-9 and TRBJ2-7): DTGVSQNPRHKITKRGQNVTFRCDPISEHNRLYWYRQTLGQGPEFLTYFQNEAQLEKSRLLSDRFSAERPKGSFSTLEIQRTEQGDSAMYLCASSLPGGQGGYEQYFGPGTRLTVT.

The chain combines TRBV28 with TRBJ1-5, with D uncertain. V gave up 5 bases and J gave up 0 bases, with 11 bases separating them. The CDR3 is made up of 15 amino acids. CDR1 MDHEN and CDR2 SYDVKM come from the germline V gene. The CDR3 region has the DNA TGTGCCAGCAGTGGACCGGGCCATAGCAATCAGCCCCAGCATTTT. Its protein is CASSGPGHSNQPQHF.

This chain links TRBV7-2 with TRBJ1-3; D remains ambiguous. Germline V gene lookup returns CDR1 SGHTA and CDR2 FQGNSA. Trimming removed 3 bases at V and 1 base at J, with 13 bases between. The CDR3 length is 16 residues. The CDR3 reads CASSFLTVGSGNTIYF. CDR3 in DNA: TGTGCCAGCAGCTTTCTTACCGTGGGGTCTGGAAACACCATATATTTT.

The chain has TRBV7-2 and TRBJ1-2, with D unclear. The V and J ends lost 5 bases and 8 bases respectively, with 21 bases between them. The CDR3 is made up of 15 amino acids. The germline V gene encodes CDR1 SGHTA and CDR2 FQGNSA. In DNA, the CDR3 is TGTGCCAGCAGCCCCCCAAGGAGGGCTGAGGGAGGCTACACCTTC. Protein sequence: CASSPPRRAEGGYTF.

This clone was seen a handful of times. One junction end disagrees with the germline gene, perhaps due to a read error. This CDR3 reads CASSLALHRKDRIF. CDR3 bases: TGTGCCAGCAGCTTAGCGTTACACCGTAAGGACCGAATCTTT. The V call is TRBV7-2, the J call TRBJ1-1; D gene ambiguous. The CDR3 is 14 amino acids. Germline-derived CDR1 and CDR2 are SGHTA and FQGNSA.

The chain links TRBV12-5 to TRBJ2-1; 10 bases fit TRBD2. CDR1 and CDR2 from the germline V gene are LGHNT and FRNRAP. The CDR3 runs 17 residues. V trimming: 6 bases; J trimming: 0 bases; junction bases outside the gene matches: 8. The CDR3 reads CASGSPSGGASYNEQFF. The DNA of the CDR3 is TGTGCTAGTGGCTCTCCAAGCGGGGGGGCCTCCTACAATGAGCAGTTCTTC.

This chain joins TRBV7-9 and TRBJ1-4; unclear D gene. The germline V and J ends were trimmed by 3 bases and 4 bases, with 9 bases remaining between them. Looked up from germline, CDR1 is SEHNR and CDR2 is FQNEAQ (reference sequence). This CDR3 contains 14 residues. CDR3 sequence (DNA): TGTGCCAGCAGCTTGGGCCTTAGTAATGAAAAACTGTTTTTT. Protein sequence: CASSLGLSNEKLFF.

This clone was observed a handful of times. The chain uses TRBV5-6 and TRBJ1-2; TRBD1 is a possible D gene (5 bases). The germline CDR1 and CDR2 sequences are SGHDT and YYEEEE. This CDR3 comprises 13 residues. Trimming removed 1 base from V and 2 bases from J, with 6 bases in between. CDR3 protein: CASSLKGNYGYTF. CDR3 nucleotides: TGTGCCAGCAGCTTGAAGGGGAACTATGGCTACACCTTC.

This clone was counted between two and nine times. This rearrangement joins TRBV11-3 to TRBJ2-1, with D maybe TRBD1 (5 bases). With 4 bases removed from V and 8 bases from J, the gap between germline ends came to 12 bases. The CDR3 totals 13 residues. Germline lookup yields CDR1 SGHNT and CDR2 YENEEA. The CDR3 DNA sequence: TGTGCCAGCAGCTCTAAACAGGTTCATGAGCAGTTCTTC. Its protein product is CASSSKQVHEQFF.

The chain has TRBV5-6 and TRBJ1-6; D gene unclear. The CDR3 sequence is 14 residues long. Per the germline V gene, CDR1 is SGHDT and CDR2 is YYEEEE. Trimming pared 4 bases from V and 8 bases from J, leaving 13 bases between. The CDR3 coding sequence is TGTGCCAGCAGCAGACCCGTACCCGATTCACCCCTCCACTTT. This sequence encodes CASSRPVPDSPLHF. The full variable domain, completed using reference TRBV5-6 and TRBJ1-6, is DAGVTQSPTHLIKTRGQQVTLRCSPKSGHDTVSWYQQALGQGPQFIFQYYEEEERQRGNFPDRFSGHQFPNYSSELNVNALLLGDSALYLCASSRPVPDSPLHFGNGTRLTVT.

In its sample, this clone was seen a few times. Other DNA sequences in the same sample also yield this CDR3. In DNA, the CDR3 is TGTGCCAGCAGCGTAGGGCTAGCGGGGGGAGGCCAAGAGACCCAGTACTTC. Its protein product is CASSVGLAGGGQETQYF. The chain employs TRBV9 and TRBJ2-5; 11 bases fit TRBD2. In germline, CDR1 is SGDLS, CDR2 YYNGEE. J lost 1 base, V lost 0 bases, and 5 bases had no gene match. The CDR3 loop spans 17 amino acids.

This clone has only a few counts. The chain has TRBV5-1 and TRBJ2-1, with TRBD2 matching 13 bases. The germline CDR1 and CDR2 sequences are SGHRS and YFSETQ. The CDR3 totals 16 residues. The V gene end was trimmed by 5 bases and the J gene end by 8 bases; junction bases not matched to a gene: 10. The CDR3 loop is CASRWSGTSGDDEQFF. DNA for the CDR3: TGCGCCAGCAGATGGTCCGGGACTAGCGGGGATGATGAGCAGTTCTTC.

This clone was seen only a few times. The V call is TRBV4-3, the J call TRBJ1-5, with D tentatively TRBD1 (6 bases). CDR3 length equals 15 residues. Between the trimmed V and J ends, which lost 0 bases and 3 bases, there was a span of 9 bases. CDR1 and CDR2 from the germline V gene are LGHNA and YSLEER. CDR3 nucleotides: TGCGCCAGCAGCCAAGAAGACAGGCTCAATCAGCCCCAGCATTTT. This translates into CASSQEDRLNQPQHF.

V usage is TRBV6-1 and J usage is TRBJ1-5, with D possibly TRBD1 on 6 matching bases. The germline V gene encodes CDR1 MNHNS and CDR2 SASEGT. This CDR3 has 14 amino acids. V gave up 3 bases and J gave up 10 bases, with 16 bases separating them. The CDR3 reads CASSDRDKIDPQHF. Written as DNA, the CDR3 is TGTGCCAGCAGTGACCGGGACAAAATCGACCCCCAGCATTTT.